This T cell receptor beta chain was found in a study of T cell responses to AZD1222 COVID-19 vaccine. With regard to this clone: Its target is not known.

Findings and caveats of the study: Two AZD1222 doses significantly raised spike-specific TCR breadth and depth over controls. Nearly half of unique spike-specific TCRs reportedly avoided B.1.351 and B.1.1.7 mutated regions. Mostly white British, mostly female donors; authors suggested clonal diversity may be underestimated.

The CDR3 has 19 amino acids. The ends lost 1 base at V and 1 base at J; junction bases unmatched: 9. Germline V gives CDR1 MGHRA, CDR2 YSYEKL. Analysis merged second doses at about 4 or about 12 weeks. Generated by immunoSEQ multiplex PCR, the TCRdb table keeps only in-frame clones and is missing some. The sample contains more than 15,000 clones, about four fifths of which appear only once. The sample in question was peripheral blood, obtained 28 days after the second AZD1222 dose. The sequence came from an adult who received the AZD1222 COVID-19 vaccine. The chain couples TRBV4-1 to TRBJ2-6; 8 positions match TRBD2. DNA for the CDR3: TGCGCCAGCAGCCAAGTAGGAGGCGGGAGGTGGTCTGGGGCCAACGTCCTGACTTTC. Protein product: CASSQVGGGRWSGANVLTF.